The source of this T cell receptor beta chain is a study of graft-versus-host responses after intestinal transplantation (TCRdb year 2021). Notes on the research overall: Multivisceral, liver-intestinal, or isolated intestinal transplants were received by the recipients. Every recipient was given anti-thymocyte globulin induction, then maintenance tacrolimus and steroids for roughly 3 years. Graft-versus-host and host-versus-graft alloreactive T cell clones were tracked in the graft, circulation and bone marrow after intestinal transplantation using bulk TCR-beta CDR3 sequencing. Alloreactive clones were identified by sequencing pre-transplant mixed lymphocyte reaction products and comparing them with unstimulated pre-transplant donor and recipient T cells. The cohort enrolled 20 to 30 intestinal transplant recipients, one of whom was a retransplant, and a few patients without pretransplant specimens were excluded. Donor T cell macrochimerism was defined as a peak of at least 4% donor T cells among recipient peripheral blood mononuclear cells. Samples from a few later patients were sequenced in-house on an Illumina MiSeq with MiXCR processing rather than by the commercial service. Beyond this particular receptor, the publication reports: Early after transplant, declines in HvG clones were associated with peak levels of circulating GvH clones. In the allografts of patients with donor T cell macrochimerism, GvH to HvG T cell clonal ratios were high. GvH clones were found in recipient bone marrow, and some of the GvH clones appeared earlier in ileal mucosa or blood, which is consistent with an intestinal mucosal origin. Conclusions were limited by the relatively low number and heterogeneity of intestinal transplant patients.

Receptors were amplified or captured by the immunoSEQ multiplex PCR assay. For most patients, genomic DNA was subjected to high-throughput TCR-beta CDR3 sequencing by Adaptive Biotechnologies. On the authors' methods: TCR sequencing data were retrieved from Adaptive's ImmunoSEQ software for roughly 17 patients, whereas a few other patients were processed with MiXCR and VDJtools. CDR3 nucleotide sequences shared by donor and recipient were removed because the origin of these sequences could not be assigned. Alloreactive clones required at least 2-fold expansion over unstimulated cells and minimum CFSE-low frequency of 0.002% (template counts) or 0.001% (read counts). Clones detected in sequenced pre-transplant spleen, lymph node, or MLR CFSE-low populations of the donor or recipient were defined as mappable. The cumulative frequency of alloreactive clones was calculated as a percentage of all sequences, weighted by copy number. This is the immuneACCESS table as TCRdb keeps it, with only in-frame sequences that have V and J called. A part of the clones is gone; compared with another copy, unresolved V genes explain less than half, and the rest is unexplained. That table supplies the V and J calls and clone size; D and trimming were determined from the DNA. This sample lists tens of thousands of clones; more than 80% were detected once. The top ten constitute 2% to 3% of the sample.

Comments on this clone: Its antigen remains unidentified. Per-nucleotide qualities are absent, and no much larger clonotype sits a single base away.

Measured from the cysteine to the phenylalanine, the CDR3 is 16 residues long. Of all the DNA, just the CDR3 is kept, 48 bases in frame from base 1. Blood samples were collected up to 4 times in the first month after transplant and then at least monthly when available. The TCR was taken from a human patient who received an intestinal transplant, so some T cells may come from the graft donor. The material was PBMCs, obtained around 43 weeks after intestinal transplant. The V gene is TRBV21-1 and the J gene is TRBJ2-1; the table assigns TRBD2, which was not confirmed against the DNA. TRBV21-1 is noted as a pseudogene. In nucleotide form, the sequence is TGTGCCAGCAGCAAAGGGGTAGCGGGAGGCCTCAATGAGCAGTTCTTC. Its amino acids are CASSKGVAGGLNEQFF.